The 5 T cell receptor beta chains reported below all come from one sample, sequenced in a study of graft-versus-host responses after intestinal transplantation. Their cognate antigens are unknown. Data came from immunoSEQ multiplex PCR; TCRdb stores just in-frame clones and leaves some out. The sample consists of tens of thousands of clones, approximately 83% of them appearing once. Specimen: unstimulated CD8+ T cells sorted from spleen or lymph node cells, collected before intestinal transplant. These receptors all come from a human donor who received an intestinal transplant.

The genes are TRBV11-2 and TRBJ2-2, with D tentatively TRBD2 (6 bases). The CDR3 sequence is 15 residues long. With 4 bases removed from V and 2 bases from J, the gap between germline ends came to 11 bases. Germline V gene lookup returns CDR1 SGHAT and CDR2 FQNNGV. This CDR3 reads CASSSRGRNTGELFF. The CDR3, as DNA: TGTGCCAGCAGCTCGCGGGGCCGAAACACCGGGGAGCTGTTTTTT.

This clone was picked up one time. This chain uses TRBV25-1 with TRBJ1-1, with a possible D match to TRBD1 (6 bases). CDR1 and CDR2 (germline): MGHDK, SYGVNS. Deletions cut 5 bases from V and 5 bases from J, with 21 bases between. The CDR3 length is 16 residues. CDR3 nucleotides: TGTGCCAGCAGTCCCCTCAGGTCGACAGGAAGAACTGAAGCTTTCTTT. As protein: CASSPLRSTGRTEAFF.

The J gene is TRBJ1-1, the V gene TRBV2; D perhaps matches TRBD1 (5 bases). Germline lookup yields CDR1 SNHLY and CDR2 FYNNEI. The V end was cut by 1 base, the J end by 9 bases, with 15 bases between. The length of the CDR3 is 14 residues. The CDR3: CASSEGGGIVKAFF. CDR3 in DNA: TGTGCCAGCAGTGAAGGCGGGGGTATAGTGAAAGCTTTCTTT.

A single count supports this clone. The chain employs TRBV6-5 and TRBJ2-3; D gene ambiguous. Germline CDR1 and CDR2: MNHEY and SVGAGI. Trimming removed 2 bases at V and 0 bases at J, with 12 bases between. The CDR3 loop spans 16 amino acids. The CDR3, as DNA: TGTGCCAGCAGTTACGTCGGTTACTCTAGCACAGATACGCAGTATTTT. It encodes CASSYVGYSSTDTQYF.

DNA for the CDR3: TGTGCCAGCAGTTTATCTTGGGGCATGAACACTGAAGCTTTCTTT. It is translated as CASSLSWGMNTEAFF. J is TRBJ1-1 and V is TRBV27; D is perhaps TRBD1 (5 bases). Germline V lookup: CDR1 MNHEY, CDR2 SMNVEV (reference sequence). V was clipped by 0 bases and J by 0 bases, with 8 bases between them. CDR3 length: 15 residues.